This T cell receptor (beta chain) was sequenced in a study of identical twins. Study findings and constraints: Twin sharing of out-of-frame TCR alpha was underestimated by models in monozygotic pairs.

Turning to this clonotype: Its target is not known.

MiXCR, applied by TCRdb to the 5' RACE reads, yields one record per CDR3 protein. The data contain 500,000 or so distinct CDR3 sequences, approximately 15% of them singletons. Germline V CDR1 and CDR2: SGDLS, YYNGEE. Trimming cost V 2 bases and J 0 bases, with 15 bases left between them. CDR3 length: 16 amino acids. This same sample was also part of a study on yellow fever vaccine responses in identical twins.

V gene TRBV9 combines with J gene TRBJ2-7; D gene unclear. Sequencing was done on a sample of CD4+ T cells sorted from blood. The clonotype originates from a woman between 18 and 29 years old in good health. CDR3 coding DNA: TGTGCCAGCAGCGTGAATTCGTTGTCTAACTCCTACGAGCAGTACTTC. Translating it yields CASSVNSLSNSYEQYF. The whole variable domain, filled in from reference TRBV9 and TRBJ2-7, reads DSGVTQTPKHLITATGQRVTLRCSPRSGDLSVYWYQQSLDQGLQFLIQYYNGEERAKGNILERFSAQQFPDLHSELNLSSLELGDSALYFCASSVNSLSNSYEQYFGPGTRLTVT.